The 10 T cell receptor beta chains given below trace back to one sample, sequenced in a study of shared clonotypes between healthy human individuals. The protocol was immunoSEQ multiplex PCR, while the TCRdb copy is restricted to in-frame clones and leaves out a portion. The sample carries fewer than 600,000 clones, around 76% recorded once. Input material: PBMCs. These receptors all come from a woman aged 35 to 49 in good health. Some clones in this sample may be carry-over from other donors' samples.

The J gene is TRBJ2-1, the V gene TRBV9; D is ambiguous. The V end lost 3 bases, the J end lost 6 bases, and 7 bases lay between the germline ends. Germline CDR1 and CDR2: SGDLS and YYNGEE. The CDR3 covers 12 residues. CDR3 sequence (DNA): TGTGCCAGCAGCGAGGACGGCAATGAGCAGTTCTTC. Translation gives CASSEDGNEQFF.

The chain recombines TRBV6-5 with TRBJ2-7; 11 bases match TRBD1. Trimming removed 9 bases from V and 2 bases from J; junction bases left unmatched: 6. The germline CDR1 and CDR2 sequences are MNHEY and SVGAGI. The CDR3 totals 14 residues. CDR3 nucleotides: TGTGCCAGTCTTCCGGGACAGGGGGCCTACGAGCAGTACTTC. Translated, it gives CASLPGQGAYEQYF.

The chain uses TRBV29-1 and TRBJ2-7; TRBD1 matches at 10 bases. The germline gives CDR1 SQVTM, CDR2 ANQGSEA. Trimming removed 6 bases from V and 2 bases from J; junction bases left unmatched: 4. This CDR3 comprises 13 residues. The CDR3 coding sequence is TGCAGCGTGCGACAGGGGGCGGCCTACGAGCAGTACTTC. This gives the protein CSVRQGAAYEQYF.

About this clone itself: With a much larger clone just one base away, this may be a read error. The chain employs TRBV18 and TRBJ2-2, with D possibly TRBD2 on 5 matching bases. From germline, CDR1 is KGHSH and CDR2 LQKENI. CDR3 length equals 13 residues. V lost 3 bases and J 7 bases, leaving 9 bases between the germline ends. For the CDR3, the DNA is TGTGCCAGCTCACCGCGGGCTATCGGGGAGCTGTTTTTT. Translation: CASSPRAIGELFF.

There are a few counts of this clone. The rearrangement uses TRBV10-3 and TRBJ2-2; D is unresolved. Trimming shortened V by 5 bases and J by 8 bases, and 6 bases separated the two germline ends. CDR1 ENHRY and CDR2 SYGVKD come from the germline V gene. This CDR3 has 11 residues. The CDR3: CAISHGGELFF. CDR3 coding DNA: TGTGCCATCAGTCACGGGGGGGAGCTGTTTTTT.

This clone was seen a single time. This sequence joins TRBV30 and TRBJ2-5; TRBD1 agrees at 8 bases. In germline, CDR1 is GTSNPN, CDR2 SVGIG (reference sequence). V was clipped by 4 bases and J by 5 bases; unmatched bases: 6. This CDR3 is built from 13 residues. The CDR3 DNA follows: TGTGCCTGGATGTCAGGGGGCCTGGAGACCCAGTACTTC. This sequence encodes CAWMSGGLETQYF. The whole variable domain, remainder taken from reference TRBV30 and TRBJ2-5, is SQTIHQWPATLVQPVGSPLSLECTVEGTSNPNLYWYRQAAGRGLQLLFYSVGIGQISSEVPQNLSASRPQDRQFILSSKKLLLSDSGFYLCAWMSGGLETQYFGPGTRLLVL.

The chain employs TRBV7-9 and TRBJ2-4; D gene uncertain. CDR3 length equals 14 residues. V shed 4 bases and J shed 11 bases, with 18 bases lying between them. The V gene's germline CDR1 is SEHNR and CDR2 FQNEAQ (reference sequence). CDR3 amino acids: CASSSRAGDSVQYF. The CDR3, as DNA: TGTGCCAGCAGCTCAAGGGCCGGTGACTCGGTTCAGTACTTC.

CDR3 protein: CASSLGDGETQYF. Written as DNA, the CDR3 is TGTGCCAGCAGCTTAGGGGATGGAGAGACCCAGTACTTC. The V gene is TRBV13, the J gene TRBJ2-5, with D unresolved. The CDR3 loop spans 13 amino acids. V was trimmed by 0 bases and J by 4 bases, leaving 6 bases between them. Germline V lookup: CDR1 PRHDT, CDR2 FYEKMQ (reference sequence).

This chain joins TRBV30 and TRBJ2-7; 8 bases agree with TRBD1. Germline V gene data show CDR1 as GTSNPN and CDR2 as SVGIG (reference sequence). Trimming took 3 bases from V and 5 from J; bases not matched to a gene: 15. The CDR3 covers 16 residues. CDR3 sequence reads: CAWSTGVGQGNHEQYF. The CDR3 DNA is TGTGCCTGGAGCACCGGAGTAGGACAGGGCAACCACGAGCAGTACTTC. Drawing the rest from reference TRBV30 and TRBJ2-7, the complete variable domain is SQTIHQWPATLVQPVGSPLSLECTVEGTSNPNLYWYRQAAGRGLQLLFYSVGIGQISSEVPQNLSASRPQDRQFILSSKKLLLSDSGFYLCAWSTGVGQGNHEQYFGPGTRLTVT.

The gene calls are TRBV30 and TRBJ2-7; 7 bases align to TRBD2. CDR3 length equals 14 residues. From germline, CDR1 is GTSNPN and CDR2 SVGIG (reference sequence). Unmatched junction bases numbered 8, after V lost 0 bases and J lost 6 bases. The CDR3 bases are TGTGCCTGGAGTGTACGGGGAGGGCCGAGCGAGCAGTACTTC. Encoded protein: CAWSVRGGPSEQYF.